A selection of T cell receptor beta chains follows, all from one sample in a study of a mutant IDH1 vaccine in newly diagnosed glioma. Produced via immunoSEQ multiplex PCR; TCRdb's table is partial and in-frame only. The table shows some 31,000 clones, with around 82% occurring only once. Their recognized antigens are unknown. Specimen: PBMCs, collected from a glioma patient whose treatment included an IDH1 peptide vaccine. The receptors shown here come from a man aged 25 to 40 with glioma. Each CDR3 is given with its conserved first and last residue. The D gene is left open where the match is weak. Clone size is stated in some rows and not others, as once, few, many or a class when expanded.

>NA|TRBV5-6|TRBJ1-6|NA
CASSLVSENSPLHF
TGTGCCAGCAGCTTGGTCTCAGAGAATTCACCCCTCCACTTT
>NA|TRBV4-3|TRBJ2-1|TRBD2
CASSQDPVLAGGVLYKQFF
TGCGCCAGCAGCCAAGATCCGGTACTAGCGGGGGGGGTTTTATACAAGCAGTTCTTC
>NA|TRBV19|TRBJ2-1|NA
CASGVYNEQFF
TGTGCCAGTGGGGTCTACAATGAGCAGTTCTTC
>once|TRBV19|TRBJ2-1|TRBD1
CASSLQGGSYNEQFF
TGTGCCAGTAGCCTACAGGGGGGCTCCTACAATGAGCAGTTCTTC
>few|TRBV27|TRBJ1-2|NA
CASSIWGGSNYGYTF
TGTGCCAGCAGTATATGGGGTGGGTCGAACTATGGCTACACCTTC
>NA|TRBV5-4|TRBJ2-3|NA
CASSLEAGTTDTQYF
TGTGCCAGCAGCTTGGAGGCGGGAACGACAGATACGCAGTATTTT
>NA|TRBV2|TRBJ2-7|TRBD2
CASSGATSYEQYF
TGTGCCAGTAGCGGGGCTACTTCCTACGAGCAGTACTTC
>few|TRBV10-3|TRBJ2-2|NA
CAISEVGNTGELFF
TGTGCCATCAGTGAGGTCGGGAACACCGGGGAGCTGTTTTTT
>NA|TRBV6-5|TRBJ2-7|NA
CASSLYPYRVDYEQYF
TGTGCCAGCAGTTTATACCCGTACAGGGTAGACTACGAGCAGTACTTC
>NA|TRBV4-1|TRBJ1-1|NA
CASSQGEAVNTEAFF
TGCGCCAGCAGCCAAGGTGAGGCAGTGAACACTGAAGCTTTCTTT
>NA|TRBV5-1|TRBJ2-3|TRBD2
CASSLSGGRTADTQYF
TGCGCCAGCAGTTTGAGCGGGGGCCGGACGGCGGATACGCAGTATTTT
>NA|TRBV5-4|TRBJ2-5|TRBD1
CATRRDRVTETQYF
TGTGCCACCCGTAGGGACAGGGTTACAGAGACCCAGTACTTC
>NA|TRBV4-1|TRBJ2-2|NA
CASSQDLTNTGELFF
TGCGCCAGCAGCCAAGACCTGACGAACACCGGGGAGCTGTTTTTT
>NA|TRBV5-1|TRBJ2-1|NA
CASMDAVGYNEQFF
TGCGCCAGCATGGATGCGGTGGGCTACAATGAGCAGTTCTTC
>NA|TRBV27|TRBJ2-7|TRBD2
CASSPRLAGGLSYEQYF
TGTGCCAGCAGTCCCCGCCTAGCGGGAGGGTTGTCCTACGAGCAGTACTTC
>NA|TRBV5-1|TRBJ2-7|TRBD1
CASSQGTGRYEQYF
TGCGCCAGCAGCCAAGGGACAGGTCGTTACGAGCAGTACTTC
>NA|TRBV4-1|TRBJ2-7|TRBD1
CASRRDRGVDEQYF
TGCGCCAGCAGGCGTGACAGGGGGGTTGACGAGCAGTACTTC
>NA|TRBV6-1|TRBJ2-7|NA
CASSSTGGDEQYF
TGTGCCAGCTCCTCAACAGGGGGGGACGAGCAGTACTTC
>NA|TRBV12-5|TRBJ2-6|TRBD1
CASGLTGAGANVLTF
TGTGCTAGTGGTTTGACAGGGGCCGGGGCCAACGTCCTGACTTTC
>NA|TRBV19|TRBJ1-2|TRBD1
CASTYTDREYYGYTF
TGTGCCAGTACCTATACCGACAGGGAGTACTATGGCTACACCTTC